This T cell receptor beta chain was sequenced during a study of T cell responses to AZD1222 COVID-19 vaccine. Remarks on this clone: The antigen is undetermined.

TCRdb keeps only in-frame clones here, not all; method: immunoSEQ multiplex PCR. The sample holds 100,000 to 150,000 clones, approximately 83% seen once. Findings and limits, study-wide: A reported finding is that nearly half of spike-specific TCRs target unmutated variant regions. Two AZD1222 administrations were followed by greater Spike-specific TCR breadth and depth. Across the whole spike, CD4 TCRs peaked at regions 160-218 and 743-854. Mostly white British, mostly female donors; authors suggested clonal diversity may be underestimated.

The germline CDR1 and CDR2 sequences are MNHEY and SMNVEV (reference sequence). Trimming pared 4 bases from V and 3 bases from J, leaving 6 bases between. The CDR3 totals 13 residues. This specimen consisted of peripheral blood, obtained on day 0 of AZD1222 vaccination. The chain carries TRBV27 and TRBJ2-2; D not certain. The sequence was collected from an adult in good health. The CDR3 region is CASSYLDTGELFF. The CDR3, as DNA: TGTGCCAGCAGTTACCTTGACACCGGGGAGCTGTTTTTT.